The clone carrying this TCR beta chain was counted between two and nine times. This specimen belongs to a study of blood T cell repertoires in COVID-19. At the level of the study: Samples representing acute and convalescent COVID-19 were sourced from the United States, Italy and Spain. The analysed material was cDNA or gDNA that came from T cells, B-cell-depleted T cells, or PBMCs.

Seattle-derived patients entered the study during active infection and were followed longitudinally. Per the authors' pipeline: Amplification from reference gene primers served as the basis for estimated nucleated cell counts. The table came from immunoSEQ multiplex PCR; TCRdb's copy has only in-frame clones and leaves some out. That table furnishes V, J and clone size, whereas the DNA furnished D and trimming. The sample contains 95,000 or so clones, 80% to 90% of which appear only once. CDR3 length: 11 amino acids. Per germline, CDR1 DFQATT and CDR2 SNEGSKA (reference sequence). With 0 bases removed from V and 11 bases from J, the gap between germline ends came to 11 bases.

V usage is TRBV20-1 and J usage is TRBJ2-7; possible D gene TRBD1, 5 bases. Specimen: peripheral blood. The sequence was obtained from an older man with COVID-19, enrolled during active disease. For the CDR3, the DNA is TGCAGTGCTAGAGAGAGCAGGGTAGAGTACTTC. This encodes CSARESRVEYF.